This T cell receptor (beta chain) derives from a study of blood T cell repertoires in COVID-19. Some clones are missing from TCRdb's copy, which holds only in-frame ones; the method was immunoSEQ multiplex PCR. This sample yields some 50,000 clones, of which over 75% are seen a single time; approximately 14% belongs to the top ten. With 4 bases clipped from V and 7 bases from J, the junction kept 5 bases outside the gene matches. CDR1 is SGDLS, CDR2 YYNGEE, per germline. CDR3 length: 14 residues. Sequencing was carried out using peripheral blood. The source is a human donor in a cohort sampled during active COVID-19. The donor label of this sample is uncertain. V gene TRBV9 combines with J gene TRBJ2-7, with 13 bases aligning to TRBD2. The CDR3 DNA reads as TGTGCCAGCAGCCTAGGACTAGCGGGGGATGAGCAGTACTTC. It encodes CASSLGLAGDEQYF.